Presented here are 15 T cell receptor beta chains from one specimen sequenced in a study of T cells in Graves' hyperthyroidism and ophthalmopathy (dated by TCRdb to about 2019). The library relied on multiplex PCR. Sequenced on an Illumina HiSeq 2000. Amplification of TCR beta CDR3 regions was carried out from RNA transcripts. The first round of RT-PCR for the TCR CDR3 was performed with the HTBI primer set and the Qiagen OneStep RT-PCR kit. Through fastp at Q25 and MiXCR, TCRdb rebuilt clones from the public reads, retaining in-frame beta chains. Rows are combined by CDR3 protein, so each entry shows the most common genes and DNA. Here the sample has fewer than 750,000 distinct CDR3 sequences; over 12% occur a single time. The ten most abundant clones make up about 3.9% of the sample. Sequencing was done on a sample of blood. The receptors derive from a woman aged 40 to 49 with Graves' ophthalmopathy.

This clonotype was observed many times. The rearrangement uses TRBV12-3 or TRBV12-4 and TRBJ2-2; tentatively, D is TRBD1 (7 bases). V lost 8 bases to trimming and J lost 5 bases, with 18 bases between them. This CDR3 spans 15 amino acids. CDR3 bases: TGTGCCAGCGCCTTTGGAGGGACAGCTACCGGGGAGCTGTTTTTT. This encodes CASAFGGTATGELFF.

In this sample, this clonotype turned up many times. This chain connects TRBV12-3 or TRBV12-4 to TRBJ2-2; 8 positions agree with TRBD1. This CDR3 comprises 18 residues. J gave up 0 bases and V 4 bases, and 10 bases lay outside the gene matches. This CDR3 is CASSSRTGTSPNTGELFF. The CDR3 DNA reads as TGTGCCAGCAGTTCCCGGACAGGGACCTCCCCGAACACCGGGGAGCTGTTTTTT.

The chain recombines TRBV14 with TRBJ1-3; unclear D gene. The CDR3 sequence is 12 residues long. The V and J ends lost 0 bases and 8 bases respectively, with 5 bases between them. The germline V gene encodes CDR1 SGHDN and CDR2 FVKESK. In nucleotides, the CDR3 is TGTGCCAGCAGCCAAGATGAGTACACCATATATTTT. It encodes CASSQDEYTIYF.

This rearrangement joins TRBV6-1 to TRBJ1-6, with D perhaps TRBD1 (5 bases). The CDR3 is 15 residues long. The V end lost 5 bases, the J end lost 6 bases, and 14 bases lay between the germline ends. Germline V gene lookup returns CDR1 MNHNS and CDR2 SASEGT. CDR3 DNA: TGTGCCAGCAGTCCAGGGTTGATAAGTAATTCACCCCTCCACTTT. It is translated as CASSPGLISNSPLHF.

Only a few counts were recorded for this clonotype. The genes are TRBV11-3 and TRBJ2-5; no reliable D call. The length of the CDR3 is 13 residues. Trimming stripped 2 bases from V and 1 base from J, with 5 bases between. Looked up from germline, CDR1 is SGHNT and CDR2 is YENEEA. DNA of the CDR3: TGTGCCAGCAGCTTATTTATCCAAGAGACCCAGTACTTC. This gives the protein CASSLFIQETQYF.

This clonotype was detected ten times or more. The V gene is TRBV19, the J gene TRBJ2-7, with 7 bases matching TRBD2. The CDR3 contains 14 residues. Germline V CDR1 and CDR2: LNHDA, SQIVND (reference sequence). With V trimmed by 5 bases and J by 3 bases, 7 bases remained unmatched. The CDR3 nucleotides read TGTGCCAGTAGTGGTGGCAGCGGGAACTACGAGCAGTACTTC. Protein product: CASSGGSGNYEQYF. The variable domain in full, completed from reference TRBV19 and TRBJ2-7, reads DGGITQSPKYLFRKEGQNVTLSCEQNLNHDAMYWYRQDPGQGLRLIYYSQIVNDFQKGDIAEGYSVSREKKESFPLTVTSAQKNPTAFYLCASSGGSGNYEQYFGPGTRLTVT.

At least ten counts were recorded for this clonotype. V is TRBV28 and J is TRBJ1-2, with D unclear. Germline lookup yields CDR1 MDHEN and CDR2 SYDVKM. CDR3 length: 11 amino acids. V was trimmed by 8 bases and J by 8 bases, leaving 12 bases between them. CDR3 nucleotide sequence: TGTGCCAGCTATTCGGTACGGGGCTACACCTTC. Its translation: CASYSVRGYTF.

This clonotype has just a few counts. J is TRBJ2-5 and V is TRBV6-4, with TRBD2 matching 15 bases. This CDR3 spans 16 amino acids. Germline V lookup: CDR1 MRHNA, CDR2 SNTAGT. With 6 bases clipped from V and 4 bases from J, the junction kept 6 bases outside the gene matches. The CDR3 nucleotides are TGTGCCAGCAGGAACTCGGGACTAGCGGGAGGAGAGACCCAGTACTTC. Translating gives CASRNSGLAGGETQYF.

This chain joins TRBV30 and TRBJ2-7, with 12 bases that match TRBD2. V lost 3 bases, J lost 7 bases, and 4 bases stayed unmatched. The CDR3 covers 13 residues. Germline V gene data show CDR1 as GTSNPN and CDR2 as SVGIG (reference sequence). DNA of the CDR3: TGTGCCTGGAGACTACTAGCGGGAGGTGAGCAGTACTTC. Encoded protein: CAWRLLAGGEQYF.

Ten or more counts support this clonotype. This chain joins TRBV11-2 and TRBJ2-5, with TRBD2 identical over 13 bases. The V and J ends lost 5 bases and 4 bases, in that order; junction bases with no gene match: 7. Germline CDR1 reads SGHAT; CDR2 reads FQNNGV. The CDR3 has 16 amino acids. The CDR3 sequence is CASSEDGLAGVETQYF. In nucleotides, the CDR3 is TGTGCCAGCAGCGAAGATGGACTAGCGGGAGTAGAGACCCAGTACTTC.

This clonotype was detected many times. The chain links TRBV6-1 to TRBJ2-7; D might be TRBD2 (9 bases). The CDR3 totals 17 residues. CDR1 is MNHNS and CDR2 is SASEGT in the germline V gene. The V end was cut by 8 bases, the J end by 3 bases, with 26 bases between. CDR3 bases: TGTGCCAGCCAGACCAGGGGGCTAGCGGGGCCTCTCTACGAGCAGTACTTC. It translates to CASQTRGLAGPLYEQYF.

At least ten counts were recorded for this clonotype. V is TRBV2 and J is TRBJ2-7; 7 bases match TRBD2. With V trimmed by 7 bases and J by 0 bases, 6 bases remained unmatched. Germline-derived CDR1 and CDR2 are SNHLY and FYNNEI. This CDR3 spans 14 amino acids. CDR3 sequence reads: CASKVAGASYEQYF. The CDR3 DNA reads as TGTGCCAGCAAGGTAGCGGGCGCCTCCTACGAGCAGTACTTC.

This clonotype was picked up many times. The CDR3 spells CASISGSRTGELFF. The CDR3 DNA reads as TGTGCCAGCATCAGCGGGAGTCGCACCGGGGAGCTGTTTTTT. This chain uses TRBV28 with TRBJ2-2; TRBD2 matches 8 bases. Per germline, CDR1 MDHEN and CDR2 SYDVKM. J was trimmed by 4 bases and V by 7 bases; bases with no gene match: 5. This CDR3 comprises 14 residues.

This clonotype was observed many times. The chain has TRBV7-2 and TRBJ2-2; tentatively, D is TRBD2 (6 bases). The CDR3 has 14 amino acids. The ends were cut back, 3 bases at V and 4 bases at J, with 9 bases in the middle. CDR1 SGHTA and CDR2 FQGNSA come from the germline V gene. CDR3 protein: CASSFKRVTGELFF. Here the CDR3 DNA reads TGTGCCAGCAGCTTTAAGCGGGTCACCGGGGAGCTGTTTTTT.

The CDR3 DNA follows: TGTGCCAGCAGTTCCGGGACTAGCGGCCCCTCCTACGAGCAGTACTTC. As protein: CASSSGTSGPSYEQYF. The V and J genes are TRBV6-2 or TRBV6-3 and TRBJ2-7, with TRBD2 matching over 11 bases. The germline CDR1 and CDR2 sequences are MNHEY and SVGEGT. The V and J ends lost 4 bases and 0 bases, in that order; junction bases with no gene match: 5. There are 16 residues in the CDR3.